This passage covers 16 T cell receptor beta chains from one sample sequenced in a study of T cell responses to AZD1222 COVID-19 vaccine. Here immunoSEQ multiplex PCR was the method, and the copy in TCRdb shows in-frame clones only, minus some. The repertoire holds 140,000 to 150,000 clones, with about 82% as singletons. Sequencing was performed on peripheral blood, taken 28 days after the second AZD1222 dose. These receptor sequences come from an adult who received the AZD1222 COVID-19 vaccine.

The table lists this clone with a count of one. This chain joins TRBV7-9 and TRBJ2-3; D remains ambiguous. Trimming stripped 5 bases from V and 8 bases from J, with 14 bases between. Germline V gene sequence: CDR1 SEHNR, CDR2 FQNEAQ (reference sequence). This CDR3 has 13 residues. In DNA form, the CDR3 reads TGTGCCAGCAGCGCGGCGCCACAGTCTACGCAGTATTTT. It codes for CASSAAPQSTQYF.

This sequence joins TRBV10-3 and TRBJ1-1; D is perhaps TRBD1 (5 bases). CDR1 is ENHRY and CDR2 is SYGVKD in the germline V gene. The CDR3 is 13 residues long. Trimming removed 2 bases from V and 1 base from J, with 5 bases in between. The CDR3 coding sequence is TGTGCCATCAGTGAGCAGGGGAACACTGAAGCTTTCTTT. It codes for CAISEQGNTEAFF.

This chain uses TRBV11-2 with TRBJ2-3; the D is unclear. The CDR3 has 14 amino acids. The germline V and J ends were trimmed by 4 bases and 4 bases, with 12 bases remaining between them. Per germline, CDR1 SGHAT and CDR2 FQNNGV. CDR3 residues: CASSSPRLADTQYF. Here the CDR3 DNA reads TGTGCCAGCAGCTCGCCCCGTTTGGCAGATACGCAGTATTTT.

The rearrangement joins TRBV19 to TRBJ2-5, with a tentative D call TRBD2 (7 bases). In germline, CDR1 is LNHDA, CDR2 SQIVND (reference sequence). V was cut by 4 bases and J by 4 bases, with 16 bases left in between. The length of the CDR3 is 15 residues. The CDR3 loop reads CASSKGGGPIETQYF. The CDR3 nucleotides read TGTGCCAGTAGTAAGGGGGGGGGACCAATAGAGACCCAGTACTTC. Full variable domain (missing parts from reference TRBV19 and TRBJ2-5): DGGITQSPKYLFRKEGQNVTLSCEQNLNHDAMYWYRQDPGQGLRLIYYSQIVNDFQKGDIAEGYSVSREKKESFPLTVTSAQKNPTAFYLCASSKGGGPIETQYFGPGTRLLVL.

This chain connects TRBV6-5 to TRBJ2-7, with D perhaps TRBD2 (5 bases). Trimming left V 0 bases short and J 7 bases short, with 13 bases between. Germline CDR1 reads MNHEY; CDR2 reads SVGAGI. This CDR3 spans 14 amino acids. CDR3: CASSYSTRVWEQYF. The CDR3 DNA reads TGTGCCAGCAGTTACTCGACGCGGGTCTGGGAGCAGTACTTC.

The chain combines TRBV7-9 with TRBJ1-1, with a tentative D call TRBD1 (6 bases). This CDR3 comprises 13 residues. Between the trimmed V and J ends, which lost 3 bases and 4 bases, there was a span of 9 bases. Germline lookup yields CDR1 SEHNR and CDR2 FQNEAQ (reference sequence). CDR3 DNA sequence: TGTGCCAGCAGCTTTGGGGGCCCCACTGAAGCTTTCTTT. Protein product: CASSFGGPTEAFF.

The chain uses TRBV4-1 and TRBJ2-1; 7 bases are a match to TRBD2. The CDR3 runs to 14 residues. Germline V lookup: CDR1 MGHRA, CDR2 YSYEKL. J was trimmed by 5 bases and V by 4 bases; bases with no gene match: 5. The CDR3, as DNA: TGCGCCAGCAGCCCTGCGGGAGCAAACAATGAGCAGTTCTTC. Its translation is CASSPAGANNEQFF.

The chain links TRBV20-1 to TRBJ1-2; the D is unclear. Germline V CDR1 and CDR2: DFQATT, SNEGSKA (reference sequence). The CDR3 is 11 residues long. The V end was cut by 7 bases, the J end by 1 base, with 7 bases between. The CDR3 loop is CSGRNNYGYTF. The CDR3 DNA sequence: TGCAGTGGCCGAAATAACTATGGCTACACCTTC.

The V gene is TRBV3-1 (or the pseudogene TRBV3-2), the J gene TRBJ2-5; D is unresolved. The CDR3 totals 11 residues. V was clipped by 4 bases and J by 5 bases, with 5 bases between them. Per the germline V gene, CDR1 is LGHDT and CDR2 is YNNKEL (reference sequence). The CDR3 loop is CASSRTETQYF. DNA for the CDR3: TGTGCCAGCAGCCGGACGGAGACCCAGTACTTC.

The chain is built from TRBV11-3 and TRBJ1-1, with TRBD1 matching 10 bases. The CDR3 covers 17 residues. CDR1 and CDR2 (germline): SGHNT, YENEEA. The trim removed 4 bases at V and 0 bases at J, leaving 8 bases unmatched. The CDR3 region has the DNA TGTGCCAGCAGCTCGGGACCGGGACAGGGGCTGAACACTGAAGCTTTCTTT. Protein product: CASSSGPGQGLNTEAFF.

The chain combines TRBV29-1 with TRBJ2-5, with 7 bases matching TRBD1. Germline CDR1 reads SQVTM; CDR2 reads ANQGSEA. The CDR3 is 12 residues long. V shed 4 bases, J shed 5 bases, and the junction held 4 bases outside the gene matches. CDR3 in amino acids: CSVGDREETQYF. In DNA, the CDR3 is TGCAGCGTTGGAGACAGGGAGGAGACCCAGTACTTC.

This chain connects TRBV5-4 to TRBJ1-2, with unresolved D. Germline CDR1 reads SGHNT; CDR2 reads YYREEE (reference sequence). V was cut by 3 bases and J by 1 base, with 7 bases left in between. The CDR3 covers 13 residues. The CDR3 coding sequence is TGTGCCAGCAGCTCTCAGGATAACTATGGCTACACCTTC. It encodes CASSSQDNYGYTF. Together with reference TRBV5-4 and TRBJ1-2, the CDR3 gives the full variable domain: ETGVTQSPTHLIKTRGQQVTLRCSSQSGHNTVSWYQQALGQGPQFIFQYYREEENGRGNFPPRFSGLQFPNYSSELNVNALELDDSALYLCASSSQDNYGYTFGSGTRLTVV.

The chain has TRBV10-3 and TRBJ2-7; the D gene could be TRBD1 or TRBD2 (5 bases each). Germline CDR1 is ENHRY and CDR2 is SYGVKD. V gave up 4 bases and J gave up 0 bases, with 13 bases separating them. The CDR3 is made up of 15 amino acids. CDR3 coding DNA: TGTGCCATCAGTGTATTGGCAGGGAGCTCCTACGAGCAGTACTTC. This sequence encodes CAISVLAGSSYEQYF.

The gene calls are TRBV5-6 and TRBJ1-2; the match to TRBD1 covers 9 bases. The CDR3 contains 14 residues. V trimming: 3 bases; J trimming: 8 bases; junction bases outside the gene matches: 8. Germline V lookup: CDR1 SGHDT, CDR2 YYEEEE. CDR3 nucleotides: TGTGCCAGCAGCTCTCGCCGGACAGGGGCCGGCTACACCTTC. Residues: CASSSRRTGAGYTF.

The CDR3 nucleotides are TGTGCCAGCAGTTATGCGGCCGGGGAGCTGTTTTTT. Its translation is CASSYAAGELFF. This sequence joins TRBV6-6 and TRBJ2-2; D unresolved. V gave up 3 bases and J gave up 6 bases, with 5 bases separating them. CDR1 is MNHNY and CDR2 is SVGAGI in the germline V gene (reference sequence). The CDR3 totals 12 residues.

This clone appeared once. The V call is TRBV4-2, the J call TRBJ2-5, with 7 bases matching TRBD2. Germline-derived CDR1 and CDR2 are LGHNA and YNFKEQ. V trimming: 0 bases; J trimming: 4 bases; junction bases outside the gene matches: 5. The CDR3 length is 15 residues. Here the CDR3 DNA reads TGTGCCAGCAGCCAAGACGGGACTATAGGAGAGACCCAGTACTTC. Translating it yields CASSQDGTIGETQYF.